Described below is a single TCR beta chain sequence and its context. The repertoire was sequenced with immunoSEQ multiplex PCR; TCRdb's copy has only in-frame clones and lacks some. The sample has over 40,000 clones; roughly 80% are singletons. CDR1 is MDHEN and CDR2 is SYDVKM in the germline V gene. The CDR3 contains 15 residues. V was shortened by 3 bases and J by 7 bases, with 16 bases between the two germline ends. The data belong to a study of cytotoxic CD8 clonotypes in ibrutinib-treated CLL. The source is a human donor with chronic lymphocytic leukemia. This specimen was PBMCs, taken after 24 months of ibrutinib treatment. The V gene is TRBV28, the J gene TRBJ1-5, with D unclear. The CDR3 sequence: CASSFSRPKWQPQHF. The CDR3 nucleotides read TGTGCCAGCAGTTTTTCCCGGCCCAAATGGCAGCCCCAGCATTTT. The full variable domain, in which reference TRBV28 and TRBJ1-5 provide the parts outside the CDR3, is DVKVTQSSRYLVKRTGEKVFLECVQDMDHENMFWYRQDPGLGLRLIYFSYDVKMKEKGDIPEGYSVSREKKERFSLILESASTNQTSMYLCASSFSRPKWQPQHFGDGTRLSIL.